The source of this T cell receptor (beta chain) is a study of shared clonotypes between healthy human individuals (dated by TCRdb to 2018 to 2020). Background for the entire study: The cohort comprised two women and a few men aged 18 to 49 years. Per donor, three plates each were used for CD4 naive and CD4 memory, two for CD8 naive, and one for CD8 memory. The study deeply sequenced blood TCR repertoires of five healthy adults to estimate repertoire size and the extent of clonotype sharing between individuals. To increase sequencing depth and limit assay-specific biases, TCR repertoire library preparation and sequencing were carried out by different laboratories using diverse techniques. Per donor, leukapheresis produced somewhere between about 0.9 and 9.5 billion PBMCs. The paper's findings and limits, for the study overall: Compared with non-shared clonotypes, clonotypes shared by all four sorted-subset donors had higher generation probabilities. Naive subsets generally had larger estimated clonotype richness than memory subsets did. About 4.5% of naive CD4, 3.5% of naive CD8, around 2.3% of memory CD4, and about 0.4% of memory CD8 clonotypes were shared across several donors. Sampling was restricted to blood, and TCR repertoires in tissues likely differ from the TCR repertoires found in blood. Based on pairwise subsampling, the degree of clonotype sharing among donors was expected to be affected by sequencing depth. Even with the large sequencing depth, rarefaction of the sorted-subset datasets indicated that sequencing was incomplete. Because the study included a small number of donors, the genetic and exposure-history diversity represented was limited.

About this clone: This clone's antigen is unknown. Base-call qualities are not available, and no considerably larger clone is one nucleotide away.

Using the deep immunoSEQ assay, multiplex PCR amplified TCR CDR3 regions from genomic DNA. For each cell subset, the extracted genomic DNA was distributed evenly across all wells of several immunoSEQ 96-well plates, and each plate served as one replicate. For sorted subsets, around 200 ng genomic DNA, equal to some 28,000 T cell genomes, was loaded into each replicate PCR. The purified libraries were quantified using a Qubit 3.0 fluorometer, sized with a Bioanalyzer 2100, and then quantified again using the KAPA Library Quantification kit. Every immunoSEQ 96-well plate was sequenced on a separate single-read 150-cycle Illumina NextSeq 550 flow cell. Per the source publication's procedure: Because the immunoSEQ output included only junctional sequences and no quality scores, the filtering could not be the same as the filtering used for full-length reads. To assign V/J genes and CDR3, sequences were annotated against IMGT germline references using PyIR, a Python wrapper for IgBLAST v1.9. Reads with weak V/J assignments (E-value above 1e-6), missing CDR3, stop codons, out-of-frame junctions, or ambiguous translated residues were removed. A V3J clonotype was defined by an identical inferred V gene, J gene, and CDR3 amino acid sequence. Percentage overlap between repertoires was computed as shared unique clonotypes divided by the size of the smaller repertoire. Repertoire richness was assessed with RTK rarefaction, the Chao1 estimator, and Recon v2.1 estimates of unobserved clonotypes. Generation probabilities were computed with OLGA for all TCRbeta clonotypes obtained by the gDNA method from four donors. What TCRdb holds here is the immuneACCESS table cut down to in-frame rearrangements. Part of the clones is not present; checked against another copy, under half of the missing clones reflect an unresolved V gene, and the others are unexplained. The D gene and trimming were derived from the DNA, and the V and J assignments and clone size from that table. The sample table records about 730,000 clones; 55% to 75% of these occur just once. Of the sample, under 2% is held by the ten largest clones.

The donors were healthy, HIV-negative adults with no recently reported acute infections or vaccinations. All donors were Caucasian adults living in Nashville, Tennessee, USA. CD4+ T cells were enriched by magnetic negative selection; naive cells were then positively selected on CD45RA, and the negative fraction formed the memory subset. Blood was collected by leukapheresis, and PBMCs were isolated by Ficoll-Histopaque density gradient centrifugation and then cryopreserved in liquid nitrogen vapor phase. Analytical flow cytometry was used to check the purity and quantity of every magnetically sorted T cell population. Genomic DNA was isolated from each sorted fraction and quantified by UV absorbance on a Nanodrop 2000c. Per the germline V gene (reference sequence), SEHNR is the CDR1 and FQNEAQ is the CDR2. At the junction V is shortened by 4 bases and J by 3 bases, with 10 bases in between. The CDR3, cysteine through phenylalanine, is 14 amino acids long. The entry retains the CDR3 DNA only, 42 bases that are in frame from base 1.

The chain is made from TRBV7-9 and TRBJ1-5; perhaps TRBD1 is the D gene, with 5 bases matching. What was sequenced was memory CD4+ T cells sorted from blood. The cell subset or site label of this sample denotes: CD45RA-negative fraction. This clonotype was sampled from a woman aged 25 to 39 in good health. The DNA sequence follows: TGTGCCAGCAGCTCGGGACGGAACAATCAGCCCCAGCATTTT. It is translated as CASSSGRNNQPQHF.